The 31 T cell receptor beta chains below come from one sample, sequenced in a study of siplizumab effects on memory and regulatory T cells. Libraries were prepared by immunoSEQ multiplex PCR; TCRdb keeps only in-frame clonotypes and omits some of them. The sample yields over 55,000 clones, approximately 87% seen once. Sequenced: memory CD4+ T cells sorted from blood. The receptors here all came from a human donor in good health.

This clone came up a few times. CDR3 sequence (DNA): TGCGCCAGCAGCGCTGAAACCTACGAGGAAAAACTGTTTTTT. Its protein is CASSAETYEEKLFF. V gene TRBV5-1 combines with J gene TRBJ1-4, with no clear D. V was cut by 4 bases and J by 8 bases, with 15 bases left in between. The germline V gene encodes CDR1 SGHRS and CDR2 YFSETQ. This CDR3 has 14 residues.

CDR3 region: CASSSGTYSYNEQFF. The CDR3 region has the DNA TGCGCCAGCAGCTCCGGGACTTACTCCTACAATGAGCAGTTCTTC. V gene TRBV5-1 combines with J gene TRBJ2-1; maybe TRBD2 (6 bases). Germline CDR1 SGHRS, CDR2 YFSETQ. The CDR3 covers 15 residues. The ends were cut back, 3 bases at V and 0 bases at J, with 10 bases in the middle.

This rearrangement joins TRBV4-2 to TRBJ2-3; possible D gene TRBD2, 5 bases. CDR1 is LGHNA and CDR2 is YNFKEQ in the germline V gene. This CDR3 has 13 amino acids. Trimming took 4 bases from V and 5 from J, leaving 10 bases between them. CDR3 protein: CASSLRRGDTQYF. As DNA, the CDR3 is TGTGCCAGCAGCCTCCGCCGGGGAGATACGCAGTATTTT.

The V gene is TRBV4-2, the J gene TRBJ2-1; D may be TRBD1 (5 bases). Germline V gene data show CDR1 as LGHNA and CDR2 as YNFKEQ. The germline V and J ends were trimmed by 1 base and 6 bases, with 13 bases remaining between them. CDR3 length: 15 amino acids. CDR3 sequence (DNA): TGTGCCAGCAGCCAAGGCAGGGCTCAAGGCAATGAGCAGTTCTTC. This translates into CASSQGRAQGNEQFF.

For the CDR3, the DNA is TGTGCCAGTAGTATTCGGGGACAGGTTGGAGAGACCCAGTACTTC. It specifies CASSIRGQVGETQYF. The rearrangement joins TRBV19 to TRBJ2-5, with TRBD1 identical over 8 bases. The germline V gene has CDR1 LNHDA and CDR2 SQIVND (reference sequence). The CDR3 sequence is 15 residues long. J lost 4 bases, V lost 3 bases, and 7 bases had no gene match.

This clone occurred a few times. CDR3 bases: TGTGCCAGCAGCTTAGATAGCAGAGGCTACAATGAGCAGTTCTTC. Translated, it gives CASSLDSRGYNEQFF. The chain links TRBV7-9 to TRBJ2-1; D is undetermined. The V end lost 1 base, the J end lost 3 bases, and 10 bases lay between the germline ends. CDR3 length: 15 amino acids. Germline-derived CDR1 and CDR2 are SEHNR and FQNEAQ (reference sequence).

The chain has TRBV5-1 and TRBJ1-5; D is perhaps TRBD1 (6 bases). From germline, CDR1 is SGHRS and CDR2 YFSETQ. The CDR3 has 15 amino acids. The V and J ends lost 4 bases and 0 bases respectively, with 11 bases between them. The CDR3 DNA reads TGCGCCAGCAGCGCACAGGGTGATAGCAATCAGCCCCAGCATTTT. Amino acid sequence: CASSAQGDSNQPQHF.

This clone was detected a few times. This chain links TRBV18 with TRBJ1-4; D is unclear. Germline loops: CDR1 KGHSH, CDR2 LQKENI. This CDR3 spans 18 amino acids. Trimming took off 1 base at V and 1 base at J, with 16 bases between the two ends. The CDR3 DNA reads TGTGCCAGCTCACCACAGAATAGTTTTGGAAAAACTAATGAAAAACTGTTTTTT. This codes for CASSPQNSFGKTNEKLFF.

The V and J genes are TRBV6-6 and TRBJ1-2; unclear D gene. Per the germline V gene, CDR1 is MNHNY and CDR2 is SVGAGI (reference sequence). Trimming removed 0 bases at V and 2 bases at J, with 7 bases between. The CDR3 is made up of 14 amino acids. The CDR3 sequence is CASSYSKGNYGYTF. In DNA, the CDR3 is TGTGCCAGCAGTTACTCGAAAGGAAACTATGGCTACACCTTC.

The genes are TRBV11-3 and TRBJ1-6; a possible D gene is TRBD1 (6 bases). This CDR3 contains 13 residues. CDR1 and CDR2 from the germline V gene are SGHNT and YENEEA. V was clipped by 5 bases and J by 9 bases, with 11 bases between them. CDR3 in amino acids: CASSRGGGSPLHF. As DNA, the CDR3 is TGTGCCAGCAGCCGAGGGGGGGGTTCACCCCTCCACTTT.

The genes are TRBV6-5 and TRBJ2-2; D gene ambiguous. The CDR3 extends over 13 amino acids. Per the germline V gene, CDR1 is MNHEY and CDR2 is SVGAGI. Trimming cost V 4 bases and J 3 bases, with 6 bases left between them. CDR3 nucleotide sequence: TGTGCCAGCAGTTTGATATACACCGGGGAGCTGTTTTTT. Translated: CASSLIYTGELFF.

This chain uses TRBV30 with TRBJ1-2; D gene unclear. The CDR3 runs to 11 residues. Germline CDR1 GTSNPN, CDR2 SVGIG (reference sequence). Trimming removed 1 base from V and 10 bases from J, with 10 bases in between. The CDR3 loop is CAWSGEQVYTF. The CDR3 DNA is TGTGCCTGGAGTGGGGAGCAGGTCTACACCTTC.

The CDR3, as DNA: TGTGCCAGCAAGGGAGAGGATCAAGAGACCCAGTACTTC. It specifies CASKGEDQETQYF. The rearrangement links TRBV7-9 to TRBJ2-5, with D perhaps TRBD2 (5 bases). The CDR3 consists of 13 residues. V was clipped by 7 bases and J by 2 bases, with 11 bases between them. CDR1 SEHNR and CDR2 FQNEAQ come from the germline V gene (reference sequence).

This sequence joins TRBV6-5 and TRBJ1-1, with D uncertain. Germline V gene data show CDR1 as MNHEY and CDR2 as SVGAGI. The CDR3 has 15 amino acids. The ends were cut back, 0 bases at V and 0 bases at J, with 8 bases in the middle. The CDR3 sequence: CASSYSPTMNTEAFF. The CDR3 DNA follows: TGTGCCAGCAGTTACTCCCCCACCATGAACACTGAAGCTTTCTTT.

V gene TRBV2 combines with J gene TRBJ2-1; 11 bases agree with TRBD2. CDR1 is SNHLY, CDR2 FYNNEI, per germline. Trimming cost V 8 bases and J 2 bases; bases outside gene matches: 5. The CDR3 has 15 residues. The CDR3 DNA sequence: TGTGCCAGCCTGCCGACTAGCGGGACCTACAATGAGCAGTTCTTC. This encodes CASLPTSGTYNEQFF.

The chain is built from TRBV18 and TRBJ2-7; perhaps TRBD1 as D (6 bases). This CDR3 is built from 13 residues. Germline values: CDR1 KGHSH, CDR2 LQKENI. V lost 4 bases, J lost 3 bases, and 10 bases lay in between. CDR3 sequence: CASSLGQNYEQYF. CDR3 coding DNA: TGTGCCAGCTCACTTGGACAGAACTACGAGCAGTACTTC.

The chain couples TRBV11-3 to TRBJ2-2; maybe TRBD1 (6 bases). This CDR3 comprises 14 residues. V was pared by 5 bases and J by 7 bases, with 14 bases between. CDR1 is SGHNT and CDR2 is YENEEA in the germline V gene. The CDR3 DNA sequence: TGTGCCAGCAGCGCTGACAGGACGGGCGGGGAGCTGTTTTTT. Translated: CASSADRTGGELFF. Combining the CDR3 with reference TRBV11-3 and TRBJ2-2 gives the whole variable domain EAGVVQSPRYKIIEKKQPVAFWCNPISGHNTLYWYLQNLGQGPELLIRYENEEAVDDSQLPKDRFSAERLKGVDSTLKIQPAELGDSAVYLCASSADRTGGELFFGEGSRLTVL.

The CDR3 nucleotides are TGTGCCAGCAGCTTAGGGGCAGGGGGACCTGAAGCTTTCTTT. It is translated as CASSLGAGGPEAFF. The chain couples TRBV7-9 to TRBJ1-1; 7 bases align to TRBD1. With V trimmed by 1 base and J by 6 bases, 5 bases remained unmatched. The CDR3 has 14 amino acids. Germline assignment: CDR1 SEHNR and CDR2 FQNEAQ (reference sequence).

This clone was observed once. The chain couples TRBV7-2 to TRBJ2-5, with TRBD2 as a possible D gene (6 bases). Trimming pared 5 bases from V and 7 bases from J, leaving 17 bases between. The CDR3 extends over 14 amino acids. Germline V gene lookup returns CDR1 SGHTA and CDR2 FQGNSA. The CDR3 region is CASSPAPGLRTQYF. The CDR3 bases are TGTGCCAGCAGCCCCGCGCCGGGACTGCGGACCCAGTACTTC. Full variable domain (outside the CDR3, taken from reference TRBV7-2 and TRBJ2-5): GAGVSQSPSNKVTEKGKDVELRCDPISGHTALYWYRQSLGQGLEFLIYFQGNSAPDKSGLPSDRFSAERTGGSVSTLTIQRTQQEDSAVYLCASSPAPGLRTQYFGPGTRLLVL.

This clone was counted a single time. J is TRBJ2-7 and V is TRBV6-5; D remains unclear. Germline assignment: CDR1 MNHEY and CDR2 SVGAGI. V gave up 6 bases and J gave up 6 bases, with 12 bases separating them. CDR3 length: 12 residues. The CDR3 loop is CASSQTWGEQYF. DNA of the CDR3: TGTGCCAGCAGCCAGACCTGGGGCGAGCAGTACTTC.

V gene TRBV25-1 combines with J gene TRBJ2-2, with D possibly TRBD2 on 5 matching bases. Trimming shortened V by 0 bases and J by 4 bases, and 9 bases separated the two germline ends. There are 15 residues in the CDR3. Germline V gives CDR1 MGHDK, CDR2 SYGVNS. CDR3 nucleotide sequence: TGTGCCAGCAGTGAATATAGAGGGTCCACCGGGGAGCTGTTTTTT. Its protein is CASSEYRGSTGELFF.

The rearrangement links TRBV6-1 to TRBJ1-1; the D is unclear. Germline V gene lookup returns CDR1 MNHNS and CDR2 SASEGT. V dropped 6 bases and J dropped 4 bases, with 12 bases sitting between them. The CDR3 totals 13 residues. The chain's CDR3 is CASRAELGTEAFF. The CDR3 DNA reads TGTGCCAGCAGGGCAGAGTTGGGCACTGAAGCTTTCTTT.

The chain couples TRBV2 to TRBJ1-1, with unresolved D. Trimming stripped 0 bases from V and 1 base from J, with 9 bases between. The CDR3 spans 15 residues. CDR1 is SNHLY, CDR2 FYNNEI, per germline. The CDR3 coding sequence is TGTGCCAGCAGTGAAGCCCCCGACAAGAACACTGAAGCTTTCTTT. This sequence encodes CASSEAPDKNTEAFF.

The DNA for the CDR3 is TGTGCCAGCAGCAAAGGATTAGGGGTCGGGCACCTATATAGCAATCAGCCCCAGCATTTT. Translation: CASSKGLGVGHLYSNQPQHF. The chain carries TRBV21-1 and TRBJ1-5; the table's TRBD1 call for D was not verified on the DNA. TRBV21-1 is classified as a pseudogene. The length of the CDR3 is 20 residues.

This clone came up once. V is TRBV18 and J is TRBJ1-1, with a possible D match to TRBD1 (6 bases). The germline V gene encodes CDR1 KGHSH and CDR2 LQKENI. V was cut by 2 bases and J by 6 bases, with 13 bases left in between. The CDR3 extends over 14 amino acids. The CDR3 DNA is TGTGCCAGCTCACCATTGGGGGCGGTGGCTGAAGCTTTCTTT. Translated, it gives CASSPLGAVAEAFF.

The rearrangement links TRBV29-1 to TRBJ1-4; weak D call: TRBD1 (6 bases). The CDR3 sequence is 13 residues long. Germline-derived CDR1 and CDR2 are SQVTM and ANQGSEA. The V and J ends lost 1 base and 4 bases respectively, with 7 bases between them. This CDR3 is CSVEVRGNEKLFF. CDR3 coding DNA: TGCAGCGTTGAAGTCAGGGGTAATGAAAAACTGTTTTTT.

The V gene is TRBV18, the J gene TRBJ1-1, with D hard to call. This CDR3 contains 15 residues. CDR1 is KGHSH, CDR2 LQKENI, per germline. V lost 4 bases and J lost 0, with 12 bases in between. CDR3 residues: CASSRVFPMNTEAFF. In DNA, the CDR3 is TGTGCCAGCTCACGAGTCTTCCCTATGAACACTGAAGCTTTCTTT.

The V gene is TRBV6-6, the J gene TRBJ1-2, with 7 positions matching TRBD1. This CDR3 region has 14 residues. Germline-derived CDR1 and CDR2 are MNHNY and SVGAGI (reference sequence). The J segment lost 4 bases and the V segment lost 6 bases, leaving 8 bases of the junction unmatched. The CDR3 is CASRPAGGAYGYTF. CDR3 nucleotide sequence: TGTGCCAGCAGGCCTGCAGGGGGAGCCTATGGCTACACCTTC.

The chain is built from TRBV19 and TRBJ2-3; D perhaps matches TRBD2 (6 bases). V lost 6 bases and J 6 bases, leaving 16 bases between the germline ends. Germline V CDR1 and CDR2: LNHDA, SQIVND (reference sequence). This CDR3 has 14 residues. CDR3 sequence reads: CASRKLERGDTQYF. In DNA, the CDR3 is TGTGCCAGTAGGAAACTAGAACGGGGGGATACGCAGTATTTT.

The J gene is TRBJ2-7, the V gene TRBV28; D perhaps matches TRBD1 (5 bases). The CDR3 consists of 15 residues. Germline loops: CDR1 MDHEN, CDR2 SYDVKM. V was pared by 0 bases and J by 3 bases, with 12 bases between. This CDR3 reads CASSLWSAGHYEQYF. The CDR3 DNA reads as TGTGCCAGCAGTTTATGGTCGGCTGGACACTACGAGCAGTACTTC. Drawing the rest from reference TRBV28 and TRBJ2-7, the complete variable domain is DVKVTQSSRYLVKRTGEKVFLECVQDMDHENMFWYRQDPGLGLRLIYFSYDVKMKEKGDIPEGYSVSREKKERFSLILESASTNQTSMYLCASSLWSAGHYEQYFGPGTRLTVT.

This clone has only one observation. This chain uses TRBV11-3 with TRBJ2-1; D is unclear. The CDR3 length is 13 residues. Trimming removed 3 bases from V and 9 bases from J, with 12 bases in between. Germline lookup yields CDR1 SGHNT and CDR2 YENEEA. CDR3 sequence (DNA): TGTGCCAGCAGCTTGTTCCTAGGTACTGAGCAGTTCTTC. It encodes CASSLFLGTEQFF.